These T cell receptor beta chains were read from a single sample in a study of T cell clones after liver transplantation. Measured with immunoSEQ multiplex PCR; TCRdb has only the in-frame clones, and not every one. The top ten hold roughly 2.8% of the sample, which has around 100,000 clones, 80% to 90% seen once. Sequenced here: CD4+ T cells from blood, sampled around 48 months after liver transplant. The receptors come from a human patient who received a liver transplant. A subset of T cells may come from the graft donor. CDR3s include the opening cysteine and the closing phenylalanine or tryptophan. The D gene is left open where the match is weak. Clone size is stated in some rows and not others, as once, few, many or a class when expanded.

TRBV7-9	TRBJ1-2	NA	NA	TGTGCCAGCAGCTTCCTACCCCGCTATGGCTACACCTTC	CASSFLPRYGYTF
TRBV18	TRBJ1-1	NA	NA	TGTGCCAGCTCAACGGGATATGGGCTTATGAACACTGAAGCTTTCTTT	CASSTGYGLMNTEAFF
TRBV5-5	TRBJ1-5	NA	NA	TGTGCCAGCAGCTTGGGACAGGATTGGCAGCCCCAGCATTTT	CASSLGQDWQPQHF
TRBV19	TRBJ2-7	TRBD1	NA	TGTGCCAGTAGTATGGGATTTGGGGCAGGGGGAATTCGGTACGAGCAGTACTTC	CASSMGFGAGGIRYEQYF
TRBV7-9	TRBJ2-7	NA	NA	TGTGCCAGCACTTCTCGCCGTGGGGGACCCCGCGAGCAGTACTTC	CASTSRRGGPREQYF
TRBV5-4	TRBJ1-6	TRBD1	once	TGTGCCAGCAGCCGGGACAGGGGAGACTCCTATAATTCACCCCTCCACTTT	CASSRDRGDSYNSPLHF
TRBV11-2	TRBJ2-1	NA	once	TGTGCCAGCAGCTTAGGGGTCTTAGCCGGTGAGCAGTTCTTC	CASSLGVLAGEQFF
TRBV5-1	TRBJ2-7	NA	NA	TGCGCCAGCAGCACGGACTATCGCGGCTACGAGCAGTACTTC	CASSTDYRGYEQYF
TRBV18	TRBJ1-2	NA	NA	TGTGCCAGCTCACCACAGGGGTTGGCTGGCTACACCTTC	CASSPQGLAGYTF
TRBV28	TRBJ2-7	NA	NA	TGTGCCAGCAGTTTGGGGGCGCTTGGGGGCCACGAGCAGTACTTC	CASSLGALGGHEQYF
TRBV7-2	TRBJ1-5	NA	NA	TGTGCCAGCAGCTCACAGGGCTCTGGGAATCAGCCCCAGCATTTT	CASSSQGSGNQPQHF